This TCR beta chain comes out of a study of T cells in Graves' hyperthyroidism and ophthalmopathy. The V end lost 3 bases, the J end lost 4 bases, and 6 bases lay between the germline ends. Germline V gene lookup returns CDR1 SQVTM and CDR2 ANQGSEA. This CDR3 region has 11 residues. This clonotype was recorded a few times. Researchers took RNA transcripts and amplified the TCR beta CDR3 regions from them. TCR CDR3 underwent first-round RT-PCR with the HTBI primer set. TCRdb reanalysed the multiplex PCR reads using MiXCR and keeps one entry per CDR3 protein. This table has about 380,000 distinct CDR3 sequences, under 20% appearing once.

J is TRBJ1-1 and V is TRBV29-1; D is undetermined. The sequence came from a man younger than 30 with Graves' ophthalmopathy. What was sequenced was blood. The CDR3 sequence is CSVESPTEAFF. CDR3 nucleotides: TGCAGCGTTGAGAGCCCCACTGAAGCTTTCTTT.